These 3 T cell receptor beta chains were sequenced from one sample in a study of siplizumab effects on memory and regulatory T cells. Method: immunoSEQ multiplex PCR; TCRdb's copy keeps in-frame clones and lacks some. The sample has some 97,000 clones; about 90% are singletons. Material for sequencing was CD4+ T cells sorted from blood. All receptors derive from a human donor in good health. Some clones in this sample may be carry-over from other donors' samples.

The chain joins TRBV28 to TRBJ1-6, with 9 bases fitting TRBD1. This CDR3 has 16 residues. Germline CDR1 reads MDHEN; CDR2 reads SYDVKM. The V and J ends lost 10 bases and 1 base, in that order; junction bases with no gene match: 8. The CDR3 loop is CAIHRGLGSYNSPLHF. For the CDR3, the DNA is TGTGCCATTCACAGGGGGCTGGGGTCCTATAATTCACCCCTCCACTTT.

V gene TRBV5-1 combines with J gene TRBJ2-5; D is unclear. The V gene lost 4 bases and the J gene lost 5 bases, with 18 bases spanning the gap. The germline CDR1 and CDR2 sequences are SGHRS and YFSETQ. This CDR3 contains 15 residues. The CDR3 sequence: CASSTRATAPETQYF. The DNA for the CDR3 is TGCGCCAGCAGCACGCGAGCTACAGCTCCGGAGACCCAGTACTTC.

V usage is TRBV30 and J usage is TRBJ2-7; no reliable D call. V was shortened by 5 bases and J by 1 base, with 6 bases between the two germline ends. The CDR3 totals 11 residues. CDR1 and CDR2 from the germline V gene are GTSNPN and SVGIG (reference sequence). The CDR3, as DNA: TGTGCCTGGGGCGCTTCCTACGAGCAGTACTTC. It codes for CAWGASYEQYF.